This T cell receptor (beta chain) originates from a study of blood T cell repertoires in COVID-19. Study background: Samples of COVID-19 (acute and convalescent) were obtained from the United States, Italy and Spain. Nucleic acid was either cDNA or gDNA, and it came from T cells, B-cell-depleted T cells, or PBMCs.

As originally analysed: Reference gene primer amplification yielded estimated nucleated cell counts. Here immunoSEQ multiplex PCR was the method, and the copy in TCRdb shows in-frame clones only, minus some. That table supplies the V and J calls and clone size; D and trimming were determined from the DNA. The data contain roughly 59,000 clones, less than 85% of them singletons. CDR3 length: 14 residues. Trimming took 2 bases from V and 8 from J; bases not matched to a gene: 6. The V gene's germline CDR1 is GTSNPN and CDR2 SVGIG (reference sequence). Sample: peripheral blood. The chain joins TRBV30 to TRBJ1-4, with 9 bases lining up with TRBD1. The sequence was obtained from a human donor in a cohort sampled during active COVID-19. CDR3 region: CAWSFGGTGEKLFF. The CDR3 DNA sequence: TGTGCCTGGAGTTTCGGGGGGACAGGGGAAAAACTGTTTTTT.